This T cell receptor beta chain was captured by sequencing in a study of cytomegalovirus exposure and HLA in healthy donors. As for this clone: No antigen is known for it.

With 60 Vbeta and 13 Jbeta primers, the PCR was carried out. The data were produced by immunoSEQ multiplex PCR, yet TCRdb's version contains in-frame clones alone and is incomplete. The sample has tens of thousands of clones. Trimming left V 0 bases short and J 10 bases short, with 16 bases between. CDR1 LNHNV and CDR2 YYDKDF come from the germline V gene (reference sequence). The CDR3 length is 15 residues. The study's findings and limits: The likely explanation for a cluster of highly shared sequence variants was sequencing artifact.

The genes are TRBV15 and TRBJ2-1; D possibly corresponds to TRBD2 (5 bases). This sequence originates from a woman aged 25 to 39 in good health and CMV-seronegative. The material sequenced was PBMCs. The CDR3 loop is CATSRDYPTWEEQFF. As DNA, the CDR3 is TGTGCCACCAGCAGAGATTATCCGACATGGGAGGAGCAGTTCTTC. Based on the CDR3 plus reference TRBV15 and TRBJ2-1, the full variable domain is DAMVIQNPRYQVTQFGKPVTLSCSQTLNHNVMYWYQQKSSQAPKLLFHYYDKDFNNEADTPDNFQSRRPNTSFCFLDIRSPGLGDTAMYLCATSRDYPTWEEQFFGPGTRLTVL.